The following is a T cell receptor (beta chain) sequence with its context. Germline is not matched at one junction end, which may reflect a read error. This specimen belongs to a study of blood T cell repertoires in COVID-19. Study-wide context: Samples of COVID-19 (acute and convalescent) were obtained from the United States, Italy and Spain. T cells, B-cell-depleted T cells, or PBMCs supplied cDNA or gDNA.

Authors' analysis steps: Amplification of reference gene primers was used by the study to estimate nucleated cell counts. Clones were sequenced by immunoSEQ multiplex PCR, and TCRdb holds only the in-frame ones, with some missing. The DNA was the basis for D and trimming; V, J and clone size are from that table. The sample has about 48,000 clones; around 85% are singletons. Germline V gene lookup returns CDR1 SSHAT and CDR2 FNYEAQ (reference sequence). The CDR3 spans 13 residues. The sample consisted of peripheral blood. The chain couples TRBV7-7 to TRBJ1-1; D uncertain. This sequence originates from a human donor in a cohort sampled during active COVID-19. The donor label of this sample is uncertain. The CDR3 is CASSLGENTEAFF. The CDR3, as DNA: TGTGCTAGCAGCTTAGGAGAGAACACTGAAGCTTTCTTT.